This TCR beta chain was found in a study of blood T cells in healthy people across ages. The study's findings and limits: Across the age range, TCR beta diversity per million T cells fell in a roughly linear way.

PBMCs numbering at least 7 million were isolated per sample. Next came a second PCR, run for about 7 to 12 cycles, which used a sample-barcoded 5' primer along with a J-beta primer mix. Each CDR3 protein gets one entry after TCRdb re-called the 5' RACE reads with MiXCR. The repertoire holds 500,000 to 600,000 distinct CDR3 sequences, with 25% to 30% as singletons. This clonotype was seen repeatedly, ten times or more. Its antigen is not identified. Sequenced input: blood. This TCR was sampled from a woman in her sixties or seventies in good health.

CDR3 in amino acids: CSVRDRTYEQYF. In DNA form, the CDR3 reads TGCAGCGTCCGGGACAGGACCTACGAGCAGTACTTC. V is TRBV29-1 and J is TRBJ2-7; 8 positions match TRBD1. From germline, CDR1 is SQVTM and CDR2 ANQGSEA. J lost 2 bases, V lost 6 bases, and 3 bases had no gene match. The CDR3 is 12 amino acids.